This TCR beta chain is drawn from a study of PD-L1 blockade in urothelial cancer. Study in general: At 3 weeks after treatment start (second dose) and again at 6 weeks, blood was analyzed.

Time point reported: peripheral blood 6 weeks after treatment start. Trimming pared 4 bases from V and 3 bases from J, leaving 14 bases between. The germline CDR1 and CDR2 sequences are KGHSH and LQKENI. This CDR3 has 15 amino acids. Sequencing used immunoSEQ multiplex PCR; TCRdb keeps in-frame clones, though not all of them. This table has 100,000 to 150,000 clones, about 82% appearing once. This TCR was sampled from a man between 50 and 59 years old with urothelial cancer. Sequenced here: PBMCs, sampled around atezolizumab (anti-PD-L1) treatment. The chain employs TRBV18 and TRBJ2-3; weak D call: TRBD1 (5 bases). CDR3 amino acids: CASSQDRTYTDTQYF. CDR3 DNA sequence: TGTGCCAGCTCACAAGACCGGACATATACAGATACGCAGTATTTT.